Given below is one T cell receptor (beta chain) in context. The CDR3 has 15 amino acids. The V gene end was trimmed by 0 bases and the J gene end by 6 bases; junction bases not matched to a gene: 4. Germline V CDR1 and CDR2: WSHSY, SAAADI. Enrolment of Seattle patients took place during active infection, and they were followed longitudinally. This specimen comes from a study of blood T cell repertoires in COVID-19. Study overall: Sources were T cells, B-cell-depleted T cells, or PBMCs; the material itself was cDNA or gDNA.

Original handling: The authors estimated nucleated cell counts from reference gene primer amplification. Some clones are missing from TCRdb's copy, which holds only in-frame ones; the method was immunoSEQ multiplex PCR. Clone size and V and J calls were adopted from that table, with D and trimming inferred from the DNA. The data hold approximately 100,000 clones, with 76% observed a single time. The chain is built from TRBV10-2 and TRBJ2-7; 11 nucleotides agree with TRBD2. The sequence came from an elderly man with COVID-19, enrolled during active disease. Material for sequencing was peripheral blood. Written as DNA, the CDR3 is TGCGCCAGCAGTGAGTCACTAGCGGGAGTATCCGAGCAGTACTTC. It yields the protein CASSESLAGVSEQYF.